A single T cell receptor (beta chain) is shown here with its context. This clonotype was found a few times. Its antigen is unknown. A much larger clone differs by one base, so this may be a read error. Two rounds of multiplex PCR were used to amplify the TCR beta CDR3 region from genomic DNA. In the first round of PCR, primers specific to each TRBV and TRBJ gene were used, and the primer sequences are filed in Chinese patent CN105087789A. Universal primers were used in the second PCR round. The Roche High Pure PCR Template Preparation Kit was used to extract genomic DNA from frozen PBMCs. The libraries underwent paired-end sequencing with 151 bp reads on an Illumina HiSeq 3000. Processing in the source paper ran as follows. CutAdapt was used to discard raw reads that did not contain the multiplex PCR primer sequences. Using PEAR, the high-quality paired reads were merged into contigs. MiXCR assigned TRB V, D and J gene segments to each contig by aligning to reference sequences. CDR3 sequences were clustered by base quality and sequence similarity to remove sequencing errors. Shannon entropy, normalized by the natural log of the productive TCR sequence number, served as the measure of diversity. Clonality was defined as one minus Shannon entropy divided by the natural log of the number of unique clonotypes. The Youden index of ROC curves was used to select progression-free survival cut-offs for repertoire metrics, and analyses were performed in R 3.5.3. Through fastp at Q25 and MiXCR, TCRdb rebuilt clones from the public reads, retaining in-frame beta chains. Rows with a matching CDR3 protein are joined into one entry that keeps the most common DNA and genes. The V and J calls and clone size come from TCRdb's table, not from the authors' own analysis. The sample table holds 20,000 to 25,000 distinct CDR3 sequences, of which around 46% were seen once. 31% of the sample lies in the top ten.

A history of other malignancies or of prior chemotherapy or radiotherapy was absent in all patients, and node-negative disease was shown on CT and PET/CT in all patients. At each of two time points, roughly 6 milliliters of peripheral venous blood were collected in EDTA tubes. Ficoll-Paque Plus density-gradient centrifugation was used to isolate PBMCs. Right after collection, samples were placed at -80 degrees C and kept there until analysis. Per the germline V gene, KGHSH is the CDR1 and LQKENI is the CDR2. Spanning cysteine to phenylalanine, the CDR3 consists of 14 amino acids. Only the CDR3 region is kept as DNA, spanning 42 bases read in frame from base 1. This specimen comes from a study of prognosis after radiotherapy for stage I lung cancer (TCRdb year 2021). Context from the whole study: Between early 2018 and early 2019, over 15 patients with stage I NSCLC were enrolled in Nanjing, China. The study included fourteen patients with newly diagnosed primary stage I lung tumors and several with oligometastatic NSCLC after surgical resection of the primary tumor. Every patient was regarded as medically inoperable, because of comorbidities in over ten cases and refusal of surgery in several cases. The cohort included about a dozen men and more than 5 women, with a median age of approximately 76 years and a range of 53 to 84 years. Squamous cell carcinoma histology was identified in more than five patients, and adenocarcinoma histology was identified in some 11 patients. SBRT was delivered in 3 to 5 fractions with a biologically effective dose of at least 100 Gy, and image-guided IMRT or VMAT was used for delivery. In every patient, SBRT was given without any concurrent therapy. After SBRT, distant metastases developed in about 20% of the 19 patients at a median of 7 months, while the remaining 15 patients had no significant progression. Peripheral blood TCR beta repertoires were profiled in stage I NSCLC patients before and after stereotactic body radiotherapy, and the repertoires were related to distant failure. The study sequenced 38 blood samples from some 20 patients, one before and one after SBRT per patient.

Points the paper makes about the study in general: The study was limited by the small cohort and short follow-up, and independent validation of the study findings is required. Differences by metastasis status were reportedly seen in TRBV and TRBJ usage frequencies, involving two V genes at baseline and, after SBRT, nine V genes and two J genes. Unique TCR clone counts fell after SBRT (median about 9,800 before versus several thousand after; Wilcoxon paired P=0.011). Post-SBRT Shannon entropy and its change from baseline were lower in patients who developed distant metastases; baseline Shannon entropy was not associated with metastases. All reported P values were unadjusted for multiple comparisons. Tumor specificity of expanded TCR clones was not determined.

The sequence joins TRBV18 to TRBJ2-5, with 7 bases in between that match TRBD2. The sample in question was PBMCs, obtained before or after stereotactic body radiation therapy (not recorded which). The receptor's source is a donor aged 50 or older with non-small cell lung cancer. This receptor has the CDR3 CAISPRGFGETQYF. The nucleotides read TGTGCCATCTCACCGCGGGGGTTTGGGGAGACCCAGTACTTC. The CDR3 plus the reference TRBV18 and TRBJ2-5 genes for the other parts give the full variable domain: NAGVMQNPRHLVRRRGQEARLRCSPMKGHSHVYWYRQLPEEGLKFMVYLQKENIIDESGMPKERFSAEFPKEGPSILRIQQVVRGDSAAYFCAISPRGFGETQYFGPGTRLLVL.